The next 15 T cell receptor beta chains were all read from a single sample in a study of shared clonotypes between healthy human individuals. Repertoires were generated with immunoSEQ multiplex PCR, while TCRdb's copy carries only in-frame clones and drops some. The sample includes 650,000 to 750,000 clones, approximately 79% seen only once; the top ten take around 1.8%. Sequenced material: memory CD4+ T cells sorted from blood. The subset here: CD45RA-negative fraction. All receptors come from a woman under 40 in good health.

This clone was observed a few times. Here the CDR3 DNA reads TGTGCCAGCAGTCCTGGGACAGGGGTTGTCGGGGAGACCCAGTACTTC. It specifies CASSPGTGVVGETQYF. The chain carries TRBV28 and TRBJ2-5; 10 nucleotides agree with TRBD1. Germline values: CDR1 MDHEN, CDR2 SYDVKM. This CDR3 contains 16 residues. The V and J ends lost 5 bases and 5 bases, in that order; junction bases with no gene match: 11. The full variable domain, in which reference TRBV28 and TRBJ2-5 provide the parts outside the CDR3, is DVKVTQSSRYLVKRTGEKVFLECVQDMDHENMFWYRQDPGLGLRLIYFSYDVKMKEKGDIPEGYSVSREKKERFSLILESASTNQTSMYLCASSPGTGVVGETQYFGPGTRLLVL.

V is TRBV28 and J is TRBJ1-4; D not resolved. This CDR3 comprises 15 residues. V was cut by 5 bases and J by 8 bases, with 18 bases left in between. Germline V CDR1 and CDR2: MDHEN, SYDVKM. DNA of the CDR3: TGTGCCAGCAGTCAACACTCCCTCCAAGGGGAAAAACTGTTTTTT. Translated, it gives CASSQHSLQGEKLFF.

The chain links TRBV18 to TRBJ2-4; D gene ambiguous. Trimming shortened V by 0 bases and J by 1 base, and 4 bases separated the two germline ends. The CDR3 totals 14 residues. The germline gives CDR1 KGHSH, CDR2 LQKENI. CDR3 coding DNA: TGTGCCAGCTCACCACCAGATGCCAAAAACATTCAGTACTTC. It translates to CASSPPDAKNIQYF.

V and J are TRBV28 and TRBJ1-2; weak D call: TRBD1 (5 bases). Trimming removed 5 bases from V and 4 bases from J, with 11 bases in between. Germline V lookup: CDR1 MDHEN, CDR2 SYDVKM. This CDR3 spans 13 amino acids. CDR3 DNA: TGTGCCAGCAGTCGACAGACCCTCTATGGCTACACCTTC. Protein product: CASSRQTLYGYTF.

The CDR3 spells CASKDASYNEQFF. In nucleotides, the CDR3 is TGCGCCAGCAAAGATGCCTCCTACAATGAGCAGTTCTTC. The J gene is TRBJ2-1, the V gene TRBV5-1; D unresolved. The CDR3 loop spans 13 amino acids. The germline V gene encodes CDR1 SGHRS and CDR2 YFSETQ. V gave up 6 bases and J gave up 0 bases, with 7 bases separating them.

A single count supports this clone. This chain connects TRBV15 to TRBJ2-3; D is unclear. Trimming stripped 0 bases from V and 0 bases from J, with 10 bases between. In germline, CDR1 is LNHNV, CDR2 YYDKDF (reference sequence). The CDR3 has 16 amino acids. CDR3 nucleotides: TGTGCCACCAGCAGAGATGGGTCTTCTAGCACAGATACGCAGTATTTT. This gives the protein CATSRDGSSSTDTQYF.

The rearrangement links TRBV9 to TRBJ1-1; possible D gene TRBD1, 6 bases. Germline-derived CDR1 and CDR2 are SGDLS and YYNGEE. V was trimmed by 0 bases and J by 12 bases, leaving 15 bases between them. There are 13 residues in the CDR3. The CDR3 loop is CASSVARGGITFF. CDR3 coding DNA: TGTGCCAGCAGCGTAGCGCGAGGGGGTATAACTTTCTTT. Together with reference TRBV9 and TRBJ1-1, the CDR3 gives the full variable domain: DSGVTQTPKHLITATGQRVTLRCSPRSGDLSVYWYQQSLDQGLQFLIQYYNGEERAKGNILERFSAQQFPDLHSELNLSSLELGDSALYFCASSVARGGITFFGQGTRLTVV.

This clone came up many times. The V gene is TRBV10-3, the J gene TRBJ1-1; TRBD1 is a possible D gene (5 bases). This CDR3 comprises 14 residues. Germline values: CDR1 ENHRY, CDR2 SYGVKD. The V and J ends lost 4 bases and 4 bases respectively, with 13 bases between them. The CDR3 protein is CAISVSGLGTEAFF. The CDR3 bases are TGTGCCATCAGTGTATCAGGGTTGGGCACTGAAGCTTTCTTT.

This clone has more than one count but fewer than ten. The gene calls are TRBV19 and TRBJ1-5; D might be TRBD1 (5 bases). V was pared by 3 bases and J by 2 bases, with 14 bases between. Looked up from germline, CDR1 is LNHDA and CDR2 is SQIVND (reference sequence). The CDR3 contains 16 residues. Written as DNA, the CDR3 is TGTGCCAGTAGTATTGTGCAGGTCAGGGGCAATCAGCCCCAGCATTTT. This translates into CASSIVQVRGNQPQHF.

The V gene is TRBV27, the J gene TRBJ1-1, with D perhaps matching TRBD1 (5 bases). The ends were cut back, 6 bases at V and 1 base at J, with 12 bases in the middle. This CDR3 contains 14 residues. Per germline, CDR1 MNHEY and CDR2 SMNVEV (reference sequence). CDR3 in amino acids: CASSKGGTNTEAFF. CDR3 coding DNA: TGTGCCAGCAGCAAGGGAGGGACGAACACTGAAGCTTTCTTT.

The J gene is TRBJ2-3, the V gene TRBV29-1; D is tentatively TRBD1 or TRBD2 (5 bases each). The germline V and J ends were trimmed by 5 bases and 2 bases, with 17 bases remaining between them. Germline V gives CDR1 SQVTM, CDR2 ANQGSEA. The CDR3 consists of 15 residues. The CDR3 spells CSVPRDDANTDTQYF. The CDR3 nucleotides read TGCAGCGTTCCCCGGGACGATGCGAACACAGATACGCAGTATTTT.

This chain uses TRBV28 with TRBJ1-5, with D possibly being TRBD1 (6 bases). Trimming took off 5 bases at V and 4 bases at J, with 21 bases between the two ends. The CDR3 sequence is 17 residues long. The germline V gene has CDR1 MDHEN and CDR2 SYDVKM. This CDR3 reads CASSDLSFRTENQPQHF. The CDR3 bases are TGTGCCAGCAGTGATCTTTCTTTCAGGACAGAAAATCAGCCCCAGCATTTT.

The V gene is TRBV2, the J gene TRBJ2-7, with TRBD2 identical over 10 bases. The length of the CDR3 is 14 residues. Germline assignment: CDR1 SNHLY and CDR2 FYNNEI. Unmatched junction bases numbered 9, after V lost 8 bases and J lost 5 bases. The CDR3 DNA sequence: TGTGCCAGCGGGGCGCTAGCGGGAGTCAACGAGCAGTACTTC. Translated, it gives CASGALAGVNEQYF.

This chain joins TRBV7-6 and TRBJ2-7; TRBD2 matches 10 bases. This CDR3 region has 14 residues. Per the germline V gene, CDR1 is SGHVS and CDR2 is FNYEAQ. The trim removed 3 bases at V and 2 bases at J, leaving 1 base unmatched. The CDR3 reads CASSFGLAAYEQYF. For the CDR3, the DNA is TGTGCCAGCAGCTTCGGACTAGCGGCCTACGAGCAGTACTTC.

Details on this clone: The same CDR3 is also encoded by other DNA sequences in this sample. The V and J genes are TRBV5-1 and TRBJ1-2; 9 bases align to TRBD1. Per germline, CDR1 SGHRS and CDR2 YFSETQ. This CDR3 region has 15 residues. V lost 4 bases and J lost 1; bases outside the gene matches: 5. As DNA, the CDR3 is TGCGCCAGCAGCCCGGGGGACAGGGATAACTATGGCTACACCTTC. Its protein is CASSPGDRDNYGYTF.